The T cell receptor beta chain described here comes from a study of beta chain features in type 1 diabetes. Study-level findings and limits: All four CD4+ subsets from Type 1 diabetes patients carried moderately but significantly shorter TCRB CDR3s.

Reverse transcription of all isolated RNA meant that expressed TCRB transcripts were sequenced. Profiling relied on immunoSEQ multiplex PCR, and the TCRdb table lists in-frame clones only, not all of them. This sample yields some 160,000 clones, of which around 9% are seen a single time; 0.65% to 0.9% belongs to the top ten. This clone was found a few times. The antigen remains unidentified. The germline gives CDR1 SEHNR, CDR2 FQNEAQ (reference sequence). The V and J ends lost 5 bases and 5 bases, in that order; junction bases with no gene match: 7. The CDR3 loop spans 14 amino acids. The material sequenced was central memory CD4+ T cells from blood. The rearrangement joins TRBV7-9 to TRBJ1-1; 8 bases align to TRBD1. This receptor was taken from a woman in her thirties with type 1 diabetes. CDR3 nucleotides: TGTGCCAGCAGCCCAGGGGGCGCGAGAACTGAAGCTTTCTTT. Translated: CASSPGGARTEAFF.